The 31 T cell receptor beta chains given below trace back to one sample, sequenced in a study of shared clonotypes between healthy human individuals (dated by TCRdb to about 2020). The library was made by the immunoSEQ multiplex PCR assay. Not all clones reach the TCRdb copy of this immuneACCESS table, which keeps in-frame sequences only. Checked studies attribute under half of the gap to unresolved V genes and leave the rest unexplained. This sample lists about 520,000 clones; around 85% were detected once. Approximately 12% of the sample is taken by the ten largest. Sequencing used PBMCs. These receptors originate from a woman in her thirties or forties in good health. Some clones in this sample may be carry-over from other donors' samples.

This chain uses TRBV21-1 with TRBJ2-2; TRBD2, the D gene given by the table, was not confirmed from the DNA. TRBV21-1 is deemed a pseudogene. The CDR3 covers 19 residues. CDR3 loop: CASNPRIRREGRSTGELFF. The CDR3 nucleotides read TGTGCCAGCAACCCGCGAATTCGGCGGGAGGGCCGGAGCACCGGGGAGCTGTTTTTT.

The chain recombines TRBV4-2 with TRBJ2-3; TRBD2 agrees at 13 bases. Trimming at V came to 4 bases and at J to 5 bases, leaving 6 bases not matched to a gene. Germline V lookup: CDR1 LGHNA, CDR2 YNFKEQ. The CDR3 totals 16 residues. The CDR3 nucleotides are TGTGCCAGCAGCCCCACTAGCGGGAGGGCCGGAGATACGCAGTATTTT. Translating it yields CASSPTSGRAGDTQYF.

On this clone itself: A read error is likely here: a far larger clone is one base away. The chain combines TRBV30 with TRBJ1-5, with D perhaps matching TRBD1 (5 bases). Germline CDR1 GTSNPN, CDR2 SVGIG (reference sequence). The CDR3 spans 13 residues. The chain's CDR3 is CVWSVLGDQPQHF. CDR3 nucleotide sequence: TGTGTCTGGAGTGTACTTGGGGACCAGCCCCAGCATTTT. The whole variable domain, filled in from reference TRBV30 and TRBJ1-5, reads SQTIHQWPATLVQPVGSPLSLECTVEGTSNPNLYWYRQAAGRGLQLLFYSVGIGQISSEVPQNLSASRPQDRQFILSSKKLLLSDSGFYLCVWSVLGDQPQHFGDGTRLSIL.

This rearrangement joins TRBV30 to TRBJ2-7; D is possibly TRBD1 or TRBD2 (5 bases each). Per germline, CDR1 GTSNPN and CDR2 SVGIG (reference sequence). Trimming removed 5 bases at V and 3 bases at J, with 17 bases between. CDR3 length: 14 amino acids. CDR3 nucleotides: TGTGCCTGGGCCGCCGGGACGCAAGACTACGAGCAGTACTTC. Amino acids: CAWAAGTQDYEQYF.

This clone has a handful of counts. The chain couples TRBV5-4 to TRBJ2-7; D assignment may be TRBD1 or TRBD2 (6 bases each). The CDR3 loop spans 15 amino acids. Germline V gene data show CDR1 as SGHNT and CDR2 as YYREEE (reference sequence). V gave up 4 bases and J gave up 6 bases, with 20 bases separating them. The CDR3 nucleotides read TGTGCCAGCAGCCTAGGGGGGACGTCGGGGACCGAGCAGTACTTC. It yields the protein CASSLGGTSGTEQYF.

As regards this clone: This likely reflects a read error, since a far larger clone is one base away. This sequence joins TRBV30 and TRBJ1-1, with unresolved D. Trimming cost V 0 bases and J 0 bases, with 11 bases left between them. CDR1 and CDR2 (germline): GTSNPN, SVGIG (reference sequence). There are 15 residues in the CDR3. CDR3 loop: CAWSVGTQLNTEAFF. Here the CDR3 DNA reads TGTGCCTGGAGTGTAGGCACTCAACTGAACACTGAAGCTTTCTTT. Combining the CDR3 with reference TRBV30 and TRBJ1-1 gives the whole variable domain SQTIHQWPATLVQPVGSPLSLECTVEGTSNPNLYWYRQAAGRGLQLLFYSVGIGQISSEVPQNLSASRPQDRQFILSSKKLLLSDSGFYLCAWSVGTQLNTEAFFGQGTRLTVV.

Regarding this clone: Other DNA sequences in this specimen translate into the identical CDR3. The chain employs TRBV9 and TRBJ2-7; D not resolved. Germline-derived CDR1 and CDR2 are SGDLS and YYNGEE. The CDR3 covers 14 residues. With 2 bases removed from V and 0 bases from J, the gap between germline ends came to 9 bases. The CDR3 sequence: CASSVGPNSYEQYF. As DNA, the CDR3 is TGTGCCAGCAGCGTCGGCCCAAACTCCTACGAGCAGTACTTC.

This clone was seen more than once but under ten times. The CDR3 reads CASTTAPALGEQYF. In DNA form, the CDR3 reads TGCGCCAGCACCACCGCACCGGCCTTGGGGGAGCAGTACTTC. The rearrangement links TRBV5-1 to TRBJ2-7; D ambiguous. Germline values: CDR1 SGHRS, CDR2 YFSETQ. The CDR3 is 14 amino acids. The V gene lost 6 bases and the J gene lost 7 bases, with 20 bases spanning the gap.

Comment on this clone: A far more abundant clone sits one base away, making this likely a read error. The chain links TRBV2 to TRBJ1-3; D is possibly TRBD1 (5 bases). Trimming removed 1 base at V and 0 bases at J, with 10 bases between. Looked up from germline, CDR1 is SNHLY and CDR2 is FYNNEI. The CDR3 is 16 amino acids. The CDR3 DNA follows: TGTGCCAGCAGTGAAGGAGGGGCTAGCTCTGGAAACACCATATATTTT. Translated, it gives CASSEGGASSGNTIYF.

The chain uses TRBV30 and TRBJ1-6, with 8 bases fitting TRBD1. CDR1 GTSNPN and CDR2 SVGIG come from the germline V gene (reference sequence). The CDR3 runs to 15 residues. The CDR3 sequence is CASRTGSSYNSPLHF. The CDR3 DNA sequence: TGTGCTTCTCGGACAGGGAGCTCCTATAATTCACCCCTCCACTTT.

Concerning this clone: It may be a read error: a sequence one base away is much more abundant. This specimen includes other DNA sequences encoding the same CDR3. The gene calls are TRBV29-1 and TRBJ2-7; D possibly uses TRBD1 or TRBD2 (5 bases each). The CDR3 is 12 residues long. Germline CDR1 and CDR2: SQVTM and ANQGSEA. CDR3 coding DNA: TGCAGCGGCCGGGACGGAGCCTACGAGCAATACTTC. Translation gives CSGRDGAYEQYF.

This chain uses TRBV29-1 with TRBJ2-7; TRBD1 agrees at 8 bases. Germline V gives CDR1 SQVTM, CDR2 ANQGSEA. This CDR3 is built from 13 residues. The V segment lost 7 bases and the J segment 3 bases; nucleotides outside the gene matches: 8. The CDR3 sequence: CSAGGTGRYEQYF. The CDR3 DNA sequence: TGCAGCGCTGGGGGGACAGGTCGCTACGAGCAGTACTTC.

The genes are TRBV29-1 and TRBJ1-2, with 10 bases identical to TRBD1. Germline V gives CDR1 SQVTM, CDR2 ANQGSEA. J lost 7 bases, V lost 6 bases, and 11 bases had no gene match. This CDR3 is 14 amino acids long. CDR3 coding DNA: TGCAGCGTCACCACCGGGACAGGGGTTTCTGGCTACACCTTC. The encoded protein is CSVTTGTGVSGYTF.

This chain uses TRBV5-4 with TRBJ1-1, with 9 positions matching TRBD1. This CDR3 is 15 amino acids long. Germline V gene lookup returns CDR1 SGHNT and CDR2 YYREEE (reference sequence). Losses at the gene ends were 6 bases for V and 2 bases for J; bases not matched to a gene: 8. CDR3 residues: CASTHPGQGNTEAFF. The CDR3 DNA reads as TGTGCCAGCACCCATCCGGGACAGGGAAACACTGAAGCTTTCTTT.

About this clone: A far larger clone is just one base off, so this is likely a read error. Other nucleotide sequences from this sample produce the same CDR3. V and J are TRBV7-8 and TRBJ2-7, with 8 bases that match TRBD2. CDR1 is SGHVS and CDR2 is FQNEAQ in the germline V gene. The CDR3 totals 17 residues. The J segment lost 2 bases and the V segment lost 0 bases, leaving 9 bases of the junction unmatched. Written as DNA, the CDR3 is TGTGCCAGCAGCTTAGCACGTGTAGCGGGGTCCCCCTACGAGCAGTACTTC. Protein product: CASSLARVAGSPYEQYF. Full variable domain (rest looked up from reference TRBV7-8 and TRBJ2-7): GAGVSQSPRYKVAKRGQDVALRCDPISGHVSLFWYQQALGQGPEFLTYFQNEAQLDKSGLPSDRFFAERPEGSVSTLKIQRTQQEDSAVYLCASSLARVAGSPYEQYFGPGTRLTVT.

The chain carries TRBV28 and TRBJ2-1; TRBD2 aligns across 10 bases. CDR1 and CDR2 (germline): MDHEN, SYDVKM. The CDR3 runs 19 residues. J gave up 4 bases and V 5 bases, and 17 bases lay outside the gene matches. CDR3 region: CASSPPGRTSGATYNEQFF. CDR3 in DNA: TGTGCCAGCAGTCCCCCGGGGAGGACTAGCGGAGCTACTTACAATGAGCAGTTCTTC.

The rearrangement links TRBV4-1 to TRBJ2-5; either TRBD1 or TRBD2 may supply D (5 bases each). The germline V gene has CDR1 MGHRA and CDR2 YSYEKL. V gave up 4 bases and J gave up 2 bases, with 14 bases separating them. CDR3 size: 15 residues. This CDR3 reads CASSRRYGGQETQYF. The CDR3 bases are TGCGCCAGCAGCCGCCGTTATGGGGGACAAGAGACCCAGTACTTC.

The gene calls are TRBV2 and TRBJ2-7, with 8 positions matching TRBD1. V was clipped by 7 bases and J by 5 bases; unmatched bases: 4. Germline V gene lookup returns CDR1 SNHLY and CDR2 FYNNEI. The CDR3 has 12 residues. The CDR3 loop is CASNLDRDEQYF. CDR3 in DNA: TGTGCCAGCAATTTGGACAGGGACGAGCAGTACTTC.

The chain has TRBV30 and TRBJ1-2; maybe TRBD1 (5 bases). CDR1 GTSNPN and CDR2 SVGIG come from the germline V gene (reference sequence). The CDR3 spans 14 residues. V lost 4 bases and J 6 bases, leaving 18 bases between the germline ends. The CDR3 spells CAWNRLGEVDGYTF. The CDR3 bases are TGTGCCTGGAACCGGCTAGGGGAGGTGGATGGCTACACCTTC.

In its sample, this clone was seen once. A far larger clone is off by one base, so a read error is likely. This specimen includes other DNA sequences encoding the same CDR3. The chain is built from TRBV25-1 and TRBJ1-5; the D gene is possibly TRBD1 (5 bases). Germline CDR1 MGHDK, CDR2 SYGVNS. The CDR3 runs 14 residues. Here the CDR3 DNA reads TGTGCCAGCAATCCCGGGACCAGCAATCAACCCCAGCATTTT. This sequence encodes CASNPGTSNQPQHF.

The rearrangement uses TRBV30 and TRBJ1-1, with D perhaps matching TRBD1 (6 bases). Germline V gene sequence: CDR1 GTSNPN, CDR2 SVGIG (reference sequence). Trimming left V 8 bases short and J 6 bases short, with 16 bases between. The CDR3 sequence is 12 residues long. CDR3 residues: CAGFTGSAEAFF. The CDR3 nucleotides are TGTGCCGGATTTACAGGGTCGGCTGAAGCTTTCTTT.

Note on this clone: Other DNA sequences within the sample encode an identical CDR3. The rearrangement joins TRBV18 to TRBJ2-5, with no clear D. V was pared by 0 bases and J by 1 base, with 6 bases between. The length of the CDR3 is 14 residues. The germline V gene encodes CDR1 KGHSH and CDR2 LQKENI. The CDR3 loop is CASSPPGIQETQYF. CDR3 nucleotide sequence: TGTGCCAGCTCACCACCGGGCATCCAAGAGACCCAGTACTTC.

The chain couples TRBV29-1 to TRBJ2-2, with D unclear. Trimming took 5 bases from V and 3 from J, leaving 4 bases between them. The V gene's germline CDR1 is SQVTM and CDR2 ANQGSEA. The CDR3 extends over 11 amino acids. The chain's CDR3 is CSVRDTGELFF. In DNA form, the CDR3 reads TGCAGCGTTAGGGACACCGGGGAGCTGTTTTTT.

The chain joins TRBV7-2 to TRBJ2-2, with TRBD1 identical over 10 bases. V lost 3 bases to trimming and J lost 4 bases; unmatched junction nucleotides: 5. This CDR3 has 16 residues. CDR1 and CDR2 from the germline V gene are SGHTA and FQGNSA. The CDR3 reads CASSLRQGASTGELFF. CDR3 DNA sequence: TGTGCCAGCAGCTTGAGACAGGGGGCTAGCACCGGGGAGCTGTTTTTT.

J is TRBJ1-2 and V is TRBV5-1; unclear D gene. Trimming cost V 4 bases and J 4 bases, with 20 bases left between them. The CDR3 is 16 residues long. In germline, CDR1 is SGHRS, CDR2 YFSETQ. The CDR3 DNA reads as TGCGCCAGCAGCCTGCGGACTGTTAAGGAACCCTATGGCTACACCTTC. It specifies CASSLRTVKEPYGYTF.

As to this clone: It is likely a read error: a sequence one base away is far more abundant. V gene TRBV5-4 combines with J gene TRBJ2-7; 11 bases match TRBD2. With 1 base clipped from V and 7 bases from J, the junction kept 4 bases outside the gene matches. This CDR3 has 14 residues. Looked up from germline, CDR1 is SGHNT and CDR2 is YYREEE (reference sequence). The CDR3 nucleotides read TGTGCCAGCAGCTTGACTAGCGGGAGTAGGGAGCAGTACTTC. Its protein is CASSLTSGSREQYF. The whole variable domain, filled in from reference TRBV5-4 and TRBJ2-7, reads ETGVTQSPTHLIKTRGQQVTLRCSSQSGHNTVSWYQQALGQGPQFIFQYYREEENGRGNFPPRFSGLQFPNYSSELNVNALELDDSALYLCASSLTSGSREQYFGPGTRLTVT.

This clone was seen only once. The chain combines TRBV29-1 with TRBJ1-5; D is unclear. The CDR3 totals 12 residues. The germline V gene has CDR1 SQVTM and CDR2 ANQGSEA. The V end was cut by 4 bases, the J end by 0 bases, with 4 bases between. This chain's CDR3 is CSVGGSNQPQHF. The CDR3 coding sequence is TGCAGCGTTGGGGGTAGCAATCAGCCCCAGCATTTT.

This clone was recorded once. This chain connects TRBV2 to TRBJ2-6; D tentatively fits TRBD1 or TRBD2 (5 bases each). CDR3 length: 18 residues. Trimming took 5 bases from V and 0 from J, leaving 17 bases between them. Germline CDR1 is SNHLY and CDR2 is FYNNEI. This chain's CDR3 is CASSRNSGAYSGANVLTF. CDR3 bases: TGTGCCAGCAGTCGTAACTCCGGGGCCTACTCTGGGGCCAACGTCCTGACTTTC. Complete variable domain (other parts from reference TRBV2 and TRBJ2-6): EPEVTQTPSHQVTQMGQEVILRCVPISNHLYFYWYRQILGQKVEFLVSFYNNEISEKSEIFDDQFSVERPDGSNFTLKIRSTKLEDSAMYFCASSRNSGAYSGANVLTFGAGSRLTVL.

The CDR3 is CASKRSAGQETQYF. The CDR3 bases are TGCGCCAGCAAAAGGAGCGCCGGCCAAGAGACCCAGTACTTC. The rearrangement links TRBV5-1 to TRBJ2-5; D is unresolved. The CDR3 contains 14 residues. Trimming pared 6 bases from V and 1 base from J, leaving 13 bases between. CDR1 and CDR2 (germline): SGHRS, YFSETQ.

The chain recombines TRBV6-5 with TRBJ1-5, with 7 bases matching TRBD1. Germline loops: CDR1 MNHEY, CDR2 SVGAGI. Losses at the gene ends were 0 bases for V and 6 bases for J; bases not matched to a gene: 5. This CDR3 has 15 residues. The CDR3 protein is CASSYSTGPGQPQHF. The CDR3 DNA is TGTGCCAGCAGTTACTCGACAGGGCCGGGTCAGCCCCAGCATTTT.

This sequence joins TRBV10-3 and TRBJ2-1, with TRBD2 matching 12 bases. J was trimmed by 4 bases and V by 4 bases; bases with no gene match: 2. Germline V CDR1 and CDR2: ENHRY, SYGVKD. The CDR3 spans 15 residues. This chain's CDR3 is CAISGTSGDYNEQFF. The CDR3 DNA is TGTGCCATCAGTGGGACTAGCGGGGATTACAATGAGCAGTTCTTC.